The 7 T cell receptor beta chains presented below share a single source sample, sequenced in a study of T cells in women clearing cervical HPV infection. This table comes from immunoSEQ multiplex PCR, and its TCRdb copy is limited to in-frame clones, with some not included. This listing includes approximately 38,000 clones. Sequenced: blood buffy coat. These TCRs come from a woman aged 18 to 75 with a cervical HPV16 infection that either progressed to CIN3+ or cleared (not recorded which).

A remark on this clone: The CDR3 end lies 3 residues beyond the end of the read and is filled in from the germline J gene. V usage is TRBV20-1 and J usage is TRBJ1-2, with a tentative D call TRBD1 (6 bases). Germline CDR1 and CDR2: DFQATT and SNEGSKA (reference sequence). Between the trimmed V and J ends, which lost 5 bases and 2 bases, there was a span of 12 bases. CDR3 size: 13 residues. The DNA read from the CDR3 is TGCAGTGCTCCCTCCGGGACAAACTATGGC. The encoded protein is CSAPSGTNYG. The CDR3 in full is CSAPSGTNYGYTF.

Notes on this clone: Read coverage stops 3 residues before the CDR3 terminus; the germline J gene supplies the remainder. The V and J genes are TRBV6-2 or TRBV6-3 and TRBJ2-2, with D perhaps TRBD1 (6 bases). The CDR3 is made up of 15 amino acids. CDR1 is MNHEY, CDR2 SVGEGT, per germline. V gave up 5 bases and J gave up 6 bases, with 16 bases separating them. The CDR3 sequence is CASSRPGTFAGELFF. The CDR3 bases that were read are TGTGCCAGCAGTCGTCCCGGGACATTCGCCGGGGAG.

As for this clone: Coverage ceases 3 residues before the CDR3 finishes, and the germline J gene fills in the end. The chain links TRBV9 to TRBJ1-3; TRBD1 is a possible D gene (6 bases). The CDR3 has 15 residues. Looked up from germline, CDR1 is SGDLS and CDR2 is YYNGEE. Trimming pared 4 bases from V and 4 bases from J, leaving 15 bases between. CDR3 DNA (partial): TGTGCCAGCAGCCCAACCGGGACACTAGGAAACACC. It yields the protein CASSPTGTLGNT. The whole CDR3 protein reads CASSPTGTLGNTIYF.

Regarding this clone: The read ends 3 residues early relative to the CDR3; the germline J gene fills the gap. This sequence joins TRBV6-4 and TRBJ1-1; D might be TRBD1 (6 bases). The CDR3 extends over 15 amino acids. CDR1 and CDR2 from the germline V gene are MRHNA and SNTAGT. Between the trimmed V and J ends, which lost 0 bases and 1 base, there was a span of 9 bases. CDR3 bases read: TGTGCCAGCAGTGACTCGGGCAGGGGGAACACTGAA. This codes for CASSDSGRGNTE. The entire CDR3 protein is CASSDSGRGNTEAFF.

For this clone: The read ends 3 residues early relative to the CDR3; the germline J gene fills the gap. The chain couples TRBV7-9 to TRBJ2-2; no definite D call. Germline loops: CDR1 SEHNR, CDR2 FQNEAQ (reference sequence). V lost 4 bases, J lost 7 bases, and 13 bases lay in between. The CDR3 consists of 14 residues. CDR3: CASSSPSQGGELFF. CDR3 DNA, as far as it was read: TGTGCCAGCAGCTCCCCTTCTCAAGGCGGGGAG.

As to this clone: The CDR3 end falls 3 residues outside the read, so it is completed with the germline J gene. This sequence joins TRBV20-1 and TRBJ1-6; 10 nucleotides align to TRBD1. There are 15 residues in the CDR3. Germline V gene sequence: CDR1 DFQATT, CDR2 SNEGSKA (reference sequence). The junction had 9 bases not matched to a gene; V was cut back by 6 bases and J by 7 bases. The CDR3 loop is CSAIDRGRINSPLHF. The sequenced part of the CDR3 DNA is TGCAGTGCCATTGACAGGGGGCGCATCAATTCACCC.

This CDR3 reads CSAWTSGGQETQYF. The sequenced part of the CDR3 DNA is TGCAGTGCTTGGACTAGCGGAGGTCAAGAGACC. V usage is TRBV20-1 and J usage is TRBJ2-5; TRBD2 agrees at 10 bases. The CDR3 is cut off 3 residues early in the read; its end comes from the germline J gene. The CDR3 is 14 amino acids. The germline gives CDR1 DFQATT, CDR2 SNEGSKA (reference sequence). Trimming took 5 bases from V and 2 from J; bases not matched to a gene: 5.